A selection of T cell receptor beta chains follows, all from one sample in a study of glioma-infiltrating T cells after dendritic cell vaccination. Profiled with immunoSEQ multiplex PCR; TCRdb holds only in-frame clones, not every one. The sample lists under 130,000 clones; 80% to 90% were seen once. Source: blood, taken before dendritic cell vaccination. These receptors were obtained from a human donor with glioblastoma. Each CDR3 is given with its conserved first and last residue. Each record gives: clone size, V gene, D gene, J gene, CDR3 protein, CDR3 DNA. A D gene is named only where the DNA matches it firmly. Clone size, where shown, is once, few, many, or a class for clones that have expanded.

abundance: few
v_gene: TRBV9
d_gene: -
j_gene: TRBJ2-3
CDR3aa: CASSAEDYTLTDTQYF
CDR3nt: TGTGCCAGCAGCGCCGAAGACTACACGCTCACAGATACGCAGTATTTT

abundance: -
v_gene: TRBV12-5
d_gene: -
j_gene: TRBJ1-6
CDR3aa: CASGLVQELLTQYNSPLHF
CDR3nt: TGTGCTAGTGGTTTGGTACAAGAATTACTCACACAGTATAATTCACCCCTCCACTTT

abundance: -
v_gene: TRBV4-1
d_gene: -
j_gene: TRBJ2-7
CDR3aa: CASSQERGQGLYEQYF
CDR3nt: TGCGCCAGCAGCCAAGAAAGGGGCCAGGGGTTATACGAGCAGTACTTC

abundance: -
v_gene: TRBV6-5
d_gene: -
j_gene: TRBJ1-1
CDR3aa: CASSYLVSSNTEAFF
CDR3nt: TGTGCCAGCAGTTACCTAGTCAGTTCGAACACTGAAGCTTTCTTT

abundance: -
v_gene: TRBV5-1
d_gene: TRBD2
j_gene: TRBJ2-3
CDR3aa: CASSRNSGGADTQYF
CDR3nt: TGCGCCAGCTCACGGAATAGCGGGGGGGCAGATACGCAGTATTTT

abundance: -
v_gene: TRBV6-1
d_gene: TRBD1
j_gene: TRBJ1-1
CDR3aa: CASRQGARTEAFF
CDR3nt: TGTGCCAGCAGGCAGGGGGCGCGAACTGAAGCTTTCTTT

abundance: -
v_gene: TRBV7-2
d_gene: -
j_gene: TRBJ1-1
CDR3aa: CASSLESNRAFF
CDR3nt: TGTGCCAGCAGCTTAGAGTCGAATAGAGCTTTCTTT

abundance: once
v_gene: TRBV5-5
d_gene: TRBD1
j_gene: TRBJ2-3
CDR3aa: CASSQGQGASDTQYF
CDR3nt: TGTGCCAGCAGCCAAGGACAGGGGGCCTCAGATACGCAGTATTTT

abundance: -
v_gene: TRBV7-9
d_gene: TRBD1
j_gene: TRBJ2-1
CDR3aa: CASSLASGTGEAYNEQFF
CDR3nt: TGTGCCAGCAGCTTAGCATCCGGGACAGGGGAAGCCTACAATGAGCAGTTCTTC

abundance: few
v_gene: TRBV11-2
d_gene: TRBD1
j_gene: TRBJ1-2
CDR3aa: CASSSRDREYGYTF
CDR3nt: TGTGCCAGCAGCTCGCGGGACAGAGAGTATGGCTACACCTTC

abundance: once
v_gene: TRBV6-5
d_gene: -
j_gene: TRBJ2-1
CDR3aa: CASSSWPNPYNEQFF
CDR3nt: TGTGCCAGCAGTTCCTGGCCCAACCCCTACAATGAGCAGTTCTTC

abundance: few
v_gene: TRBV30
d_gene: -
j_gene: TRBJ1-2
CDR3aa: CAWSTRQTTGYGYTF
CDR3nt: TGTGCCTGGAGTACGAGACAGACCACTGGCTATGGCTACACCTTC

abundance: -
v_gene: TRBV2
d_gene: -
j_gene: TRBJ1-2
CDR3aa: CASSDREGYGYTF
CDR3nt: TGTGCCAGCAGTGACAGGGAGGGCTATGGCTACACCTTC

abundance: -
v_gene: TRBV9
d_gene: TRBD2
j_gene: TRBJ2-3
CDR3aa: CASSAGTSGEVDTQYF
CDR3nt: TGTGCCAGCAGCGCCGGGACTAGCGGGGAGGTTGATACGCAGTATTTT

abundance: -
v_gene: TRBV7-2
d_gene: -
j_gene: TRBJ2-7
CDR3aa: CASSFETPYEQYF
CDR3nt: TGTGCCAGCAGCTTCGAGACTCCTTACGAGCAGTACTTC

abundance: -
v_gene: TRBV30
d_gene: -
j_gene: TRBJ1-1
CDR3aa: CAWSPRIERAEAFF
CDR3nt: TGTGCCTGGAGTCCCAGGATAGAAAGAGCTGAAGCTTTCTTT

abundance: -
v_gene: TRBV15
d_gene: -
j_gene: TRBJ2-3
CDR3aa: CATSREEGGTDTQYF
CDR3nt: TGTGCCACCAGCAGAGAGGAGGGAGGCACAGATACGCAGTATTTT

abundance: few
v_gene: TRBV10-2
d_gene: -
j_gene: TRBJ1-2
CDR3aa: CAIRSGTGVGYTF
CDR3nt: TGCGCCATCCGATCAGGGACTGGCGTTGGCTACACCTTC

abundance: -
v_gene: TRBV7-9
d_gene: -
j_gene: TRBJ2-7
CDR3aa: CASSRLLGHEAPYEQYF
CDR3nt: TGTGCCAGCAGCCGATTATTGGGACATGAAGCTCCCTACGAGCAGTACTTC

abundance: -
v_gene: TRBV2
d_gene: -
j_gene: TRBJ2-3
CDR3aa: CASSSEDTQYF
CDR3nt: TGTGCCAGCTCGTCCGAGGATACGCAGTATTTT

abundance: -
v_gene: TRBV12-5
d_gene: -
j_gene: TRBJ2-7
CDR3aa: CASGSGTIYEQYF
CDR3nt: TGTGCTAGTGGCTCAGGGACAATTTACGAGCAGTACTTC

abundance: -
v_gene: TRBV5-6
d_gene: -
j_gene: TRBJ2-7
CDR3aa: CASSFGVTDEQYF
CDR3nt: TGTGCCAGCAGCTTCGGGGTGACGGACGAGCAGTACTTC

abundance: -
v_gene: TRBV6-1
d_gene: -
j_gene: TRBJ2-7
CDR3aa: CASRREKVAYEQYF
CDR3nt: TGTGCCAGCAGGAGGGAGAAGGTCGCCTACGAGCAGTACTTC

abundance: -
v_gene: TRBV11-2
d_gene: -
j_gene: TRBJ1-6
CDR3aa: CASSMVGAYNSPLHF
CDR3nt: TGTGCCAGCAGCATGGTGGGCGCCTATAATTCACCCCTCCACTTT

abundance: -
v_gene: TRBV18
d_gene: -
j_gene: TRBJ1-3
CDR3aa: CASSPVYSGNTIYF
CDR3nt: TGTGCCAGCTCACCGGTCTACTCTGGAAACACCATATATTTT

abundance: -
v_gene: TRBV4-1
d_gene: TRBD2
j_gene: TRBJ2-1
CDR3aa: CASSPNIYSGGRGNEQFF
CDR3nt: TGCGCCAGCAGCCCGAATATCTATAGCGGGGGGCGAGGCAATGAGCAGTTCTTC

abundance: -
v_gene: TRBV12-5
d_gene: -
j_gene: TRBJ1-1
CDR3aa: CASGPLGVPYAEAFF
CDR3nt: TGTGCTAGTGGCCCACTCGGGGTACCGTATGCTGAAGCTTTCTTT

abundance: -
v_gene: TRBV19
d_gene: -
j_gene: TRBJ2-5
CDR3aa: CASSIDSPGGETQYF
CDR3nt: TGTGCCAGTAGTATAGATTCCCCAGGAGGCGAGACCCAGTACTTC

abundance: -
v_gene: TRBV30
d_gene: -
j_gene: TRBJ1-4
CDR3aa: CAWSAGPREKLFF
CDR3nt: TGTGCCTGGAGTGCTGGCCCGCGGGAAAAACTGTTTTTT

abundance: -
v_gene: TRBV7-9
d_gene: -
j_gene: TRBJ1-2
CDR3aa: CASSLTQQISNYGYTF
CDR3nt: TGTGCCAGCAGCTTGACCCAACAGATATCTAACTATGGCTACACCTTC

abundance: few
v_gene: TRBV6-4
d_gene: TRBD1
j_gene: TRBJ2-5
CDR3aa: CASSDPNRGQETQYF
CDR3nt: TGTGCCAGCAGTGACCCTAACAGGGGGCAAGAGACCCAGTACTTC

abundance: -
v_gene: TRBV28
d_gene: -
j_gene: TRBJ1-1
CDR3aa: CASSLADSTEAFF
CDR3nt: TGTGCCAGCAGTTTAGCGGACTCCACTGAAGCTTTCTTT

abundance: -
v_gene: TRBV19
d_gene: TRBD1
j_gene: TRBJ2-7
CDR3aa: CASSIRRGQGSYEQYF
CDR3nt: TGTGCCAGTAGTATAAGGAGGGGACAGGGGTCCTACGAGCAGTACTTC

abundance: few
v_gene: TRBV2
d_gene: TRBD2
j_gene: TRBJ2-3
CDR3aa: CASSAERGKTDTQYF
CDR3nt: TGTGCCAGCAGTGCGGAGCGGGGAAAGACAGATACGCAGTATTTT

abundance: -
v_gene: TRBV7-2
d_gene: -
j_gene: TRBJ1-1
CDR3aa: CASSLGQENTEAFF
CDR3nt: TGTGCCAGCAGCTTAGGGCAGGAGAACACTGAAGCTTTCTTT

abundance: -
v_gene: TRBV25-1
d_gene: -
j_gene: TRBJ2-2
CDR3aa: CASSPWGGSDPGELFF
CDR3nt: TGTGCCAGCAGCCCCTGGGGCGGCAGTGATCCCGGGGAGCTGTTTTTT

abundance: few
v_gene: TRBV19
d_gene: -
j_gene: TRBJ1-5
CDR3aa: CASSIVPGAQPQHF
CDR3nt: TGTGCCAGTAGTATAGTTCCAGGGGCACAGCCCCAGCATTTT

abundance: -
v_gene: TRBV7-2
d_gene: TRBD1
j_gene: TRBJ1-2
CDR3aa: CASSLGTGLPGGYTF
CDR3nt: TGTGCCAGCAGCCTTGGGACAGGCCTACCCGGAGGCTACACCTTC

abundance: -
v_gene: TRBV6-5
d_gene: -
j_gene: TRBJ2-4
CDR3aa: CALRGAKNIQYF
CDR3nt: TGTGCCCTCCGGGGGGCCAAAAACATTCAGTACTTC